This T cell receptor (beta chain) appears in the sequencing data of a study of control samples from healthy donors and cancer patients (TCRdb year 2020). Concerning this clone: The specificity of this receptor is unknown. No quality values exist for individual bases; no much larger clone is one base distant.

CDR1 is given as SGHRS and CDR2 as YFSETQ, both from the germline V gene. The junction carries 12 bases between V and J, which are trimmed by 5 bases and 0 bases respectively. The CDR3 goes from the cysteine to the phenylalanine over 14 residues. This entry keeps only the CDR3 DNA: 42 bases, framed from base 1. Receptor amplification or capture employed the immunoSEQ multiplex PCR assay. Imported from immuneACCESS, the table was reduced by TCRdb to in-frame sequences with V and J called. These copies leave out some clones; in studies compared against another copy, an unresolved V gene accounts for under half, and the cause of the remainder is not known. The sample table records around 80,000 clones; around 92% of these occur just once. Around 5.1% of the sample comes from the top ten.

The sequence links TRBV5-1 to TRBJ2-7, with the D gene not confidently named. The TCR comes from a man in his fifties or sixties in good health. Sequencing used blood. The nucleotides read TGCGCCAGCAGAGAAACTCTTAACTCCTACGAGCAGTACTTC. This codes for CASRETLNSYEQYF.